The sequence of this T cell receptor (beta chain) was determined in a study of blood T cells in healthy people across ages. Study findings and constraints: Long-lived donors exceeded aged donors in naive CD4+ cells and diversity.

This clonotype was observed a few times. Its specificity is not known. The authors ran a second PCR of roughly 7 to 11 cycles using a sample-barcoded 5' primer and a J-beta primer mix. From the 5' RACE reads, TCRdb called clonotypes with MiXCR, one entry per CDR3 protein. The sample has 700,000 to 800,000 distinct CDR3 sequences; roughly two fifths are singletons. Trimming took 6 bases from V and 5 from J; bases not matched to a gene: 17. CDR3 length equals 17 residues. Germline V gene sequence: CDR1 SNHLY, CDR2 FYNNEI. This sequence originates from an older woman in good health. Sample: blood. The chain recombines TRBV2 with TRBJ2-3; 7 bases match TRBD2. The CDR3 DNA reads TGTGCCAGCAGCAAGGCCTGGGGAGGGAGCCGGGTAGATACGCAGTATTTT. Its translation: CASSKAWGGSRVDTQYF.